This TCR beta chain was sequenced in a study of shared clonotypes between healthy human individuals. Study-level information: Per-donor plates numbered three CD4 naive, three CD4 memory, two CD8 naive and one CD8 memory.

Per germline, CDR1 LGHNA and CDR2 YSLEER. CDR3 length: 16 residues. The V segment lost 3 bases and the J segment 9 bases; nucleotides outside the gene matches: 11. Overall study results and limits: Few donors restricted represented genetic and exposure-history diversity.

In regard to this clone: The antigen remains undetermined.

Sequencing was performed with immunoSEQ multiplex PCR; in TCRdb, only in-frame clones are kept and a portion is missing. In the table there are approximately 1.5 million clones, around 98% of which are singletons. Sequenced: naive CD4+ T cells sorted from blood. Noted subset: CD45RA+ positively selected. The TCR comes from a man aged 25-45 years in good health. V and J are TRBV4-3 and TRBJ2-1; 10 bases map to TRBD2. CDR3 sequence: CASSQVSGRATAEQFF. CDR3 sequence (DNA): TGCGCCAGCAGCCAGGTGAGCGGGAGGGCCACGGCTGAGCAGTTCTTC.